These 22 T cell receptor beta chains were all obtained from the same sample, sequenced in a study of cytomegalovirus exposure and HLA in healthy donors. The PCR had 60 Vbeta and 13 Jbeta primers. TCRdb keeps only in-frame clones here, not all; method: immunoSEQ multiplex PCR. The repertoire has some 180,000 clones, 78% of them found once; the top ten carry 2.9%. Sequencing input: PBMCs. The source of these receptors is a female donor in good health and CMV-seronegative.

V is TRBV5-1 and J is TRBJ2-2; D might be TRBD2 (6 bases). The germline V and J ends were trimmed by 2 bases and 5 bases, with 10 bases remaining between them. The CDR3 extends over 14 amino acids. CDR1 SGHRS and CDR2 YFSETQ come from the germline V gene. The CDR3 sequence: CASSFGSGTGELFF. CDR3 coding DNA: TGCGCCAGCAGCTTCGGGAGCGGGACCGGGGAGCTGTTTTTT.

The CDR3 protein is CASSPGAGNTGELFF. CDR3 nucleotide sequence: TGTGCCAGCTCACCAGGGGCAGGGAACACCGGGGAGCTGTTTTTT. J is TRBJ2-2 and V is TRBV18; weak D call: TRBD1 (5 bases). Germline CDR1 is KGHSH and CDR2 is LQKENI. The CDR3 has 15 amino acids. Trimming took off 2 bases at V and 1 base at J, with 8 bases between the two ends.

This clone has only a few counts. The chain recombines TRBV7-9 with TRBJ2-7; 12 bases map to TRBD1. Trimming at V came to 3 bases and at J to 4 bases, leaving 10 bases not matched to a gene. Per germline, CDR1 SEHNR and CDR2 FQNEAQ (reference sequence). The length of the CDR3 is 17 residues. The CDR3: CASSLRPGQGAGYEQYF. CDR3 sequence (DNA): TGTGCCAGCAGCTTGAGGCCGGGACAGGGGGCTGGGTACGAGCAGTACTTC. Full variable domain (rest looked up from reference TRBV7-9 and TRBJ2-7): DTGVSQNPRHKITKRGQNVTFRCDPISEHNRLYWYRQTLGQGPEFLTYFQNEAQLEKSRLLSDRFSAERPKGSFSTLEIQRTEQGDSAMYLCASSLRPGQGAGYEQYFGPGTRLTVT.

The chain couples TRBV4-2 to TRBJ2-7; 9 bases agree with TRBD1. The CDR3 has 18 residues. J gave up 1 base and V 0 bases, and 10 bases lay outside the gene matches. Per germline, CDR1 LGHNA and CDR2 YNFKEQ. This CDR3 reads CASSQDQTGTGTSYEQYF. CDR3 sequence (DNA): TGTGCCAGCAGCCAAGACCAAACCGGGACAGGGACTTCCTACGAGCAGTACTTC.

In its sample, this clone was seen once. V is TRBV12-5 and J is TRBJ2-5, with 7 bases matching TRBD1. In germline, CDR1 is LGHNT, CDR2 FRNRAP. The CDR3 is 14 amino acids. V dropped 4 bases and J dropped 0; count of bases not matched to a gene: 2. CDR3 amino acids: CASGSGQHQETQYF. Here the CDR3 DNA reads TGTGCTAGTGGTTCGGGACAGCACCAAGAGACCCAGTACTTC.

V is TRBV2 and J is TRBJ1-1, with a tentative D call TRBD1 (6 bases). The ends were cut back, 5 bases at V and 0 bases at J, with 16 bases in the middle. CDR1 and CDR2 (germline): SNHLY, FYNNEI. This CDR3 contains 16 residues. The DNA for the CDR3 is TGTGCCAGCAGTAAAGTAGGGGGTCCCTTGAACACTGAAGCTTTCTTT. Translating gives CASSKVGGPLNTEAFF.

The chain is built from TRBV10-1 and TRBJ1-2; 10 bases map to TRBD1. Germline trimming cut 8 bases from V and 3 bases from J; bases unmatched to any gene: 3. This CDR3 region has 13 residues. CDR1 and CDR2 from the germline V gene are WNHNN and SYGVQD (reference sequence). The DNA of the CDR3 is TGCGCCAGCCTCGGACAGGGGGACTATGGCTACACCTTC. Translated, it gives CASLGQGDYGYTF.

The rearrangement links TRBV6-5 to TRBJ1-5, with 7 positions matching TRBD1. V gave up 7 bases and J gave up 5 bases; unmatched junction bases: 11. Germline loops: CDR1 MNHEY, CDR2 SVGAGI. The CDR3 sequence is 15 residues long. The CDR3 loop reads CASKLQTGLDQPQHF. The CDR3 DNA reads TGTGCCAGCAAATTACAGACAGGGCTGGATCAGCCCCAGCATTTT.

This chain connects TRBV1 to TRBJ2-5; the table gives TRBD2 as D, unverified against the DNA. TRBV1 is termed a pseudogene. This CDR3 comprises 14 residues. The CDR3 here is CTSSQGGGPQDQYF. As DNA, the CDR3 is TGCACCAGCAGCCAGGGCGGGGGCCCCCAGGACCAGTACTTC.

The CDR3 DNA sequence: TGTGCCAGCAGAATATCCAGGGGGCTTGCATCTGAAGCTTTCTTT. Translation: CASRISRGLASEAFF. The V and J genes are TRBV6-5 and TRBJ1-1; 8 bases align to TRBD1. Germline V gene lookup returns CDR1 MNHEY and CDR2 SVGAGI. Trimming took 6 bases from V and 6 from J; bases not matched to a gene: 12. The CDR3 sequence is 15 residues long.

This clone was picked up a small number of times. J is TRBJ2-5 and V is TRBV18; D gene uncertain. V was trimmed by 2 bases and J by 2 bases, leaving 9 bases between them. Germline values: CDR1 KGHSH, CDR2 LQKENI. CDR3 length: 14 residues. The CDR3 loop reads CASSPSPTQETQYF. The CDR3 DNA reads TGTGCCAGCTCACCATCTCCCACTCAAGAGACCCAGTACTTC.

A few counts support this clone. V is TRBV6-5 and J is TRBJ1-1; no clear D gene. Trimming shortened V by 2 bases and J by 5 bases, and 15 bases separated the two germline ends. CDR1 and CDR2 from the germline V gene are MNHEY and SVGAGI. The CDR3 has 15 residues. CDR3: CASSYEGGRGTEAFF. The CDR3 nucleotides are TGTGCCAGCAGTTACGAGGGAGGGAGAGGTACTGAAGCTTTCTTT.

J is TRBJ2-7 and V is TRBV5-1; D gene uncertain. V dropped 3 bases and J dropped 0 bases, with 10 bases sitting between them. This CDR3 spans 14 amino acids. Per the germline V gene, CDR1 is SGHRS and CDR2 is YFSETQ. CDR3: CASSYLSSSYEQYF. The DNA of the CDR3 is TGCGCCAGCAGCTACCTATCGAGCTCCTACGAGCAGTACTTC.

The chain uses TRBV10-3 and TRBJ1-3; the match to TRBD1 covers 10 bases. This CDR3 is built from 15 residues. Germline V lookup: CDR1 ENHRY, CDR2 SYGVKD. Trimming at V came to 6 bases and at J to 4 bases, leaving 6 bases not matched to a gene. The CDR3 coding sequence is TGTGCCATCAGGGTGGACAGGGGGATCGGAAACACCATATATTTT. Its protein product is CAIRVDRGIGNTIYF.

This chain uses TRBV7-3 with TRBJ1-2; 10 nucleotides agree with TRBD1. The CDR3 extends over 16 amino acids. Trimming at V came to 8 bases and at J to 1 base, leaving 10 bases not matched to a gene. Per germline, CDR1 SGHTA and CDR2 FQGTGA. The CDR3 sequence: CASGGDRGGDNYGYTF. The CDR3 nucleotides are TGTGCCAGCGGTGGGGACAGGGGAGGAGATAACTATGGCTACACCTTC.

The chain uses TRBV5-1 and TRBJ2-2; 7 bases are a match to TRBD2. In germline, CDR1 is SGHRS, CDR2 YFSETQ. V lost 0 bases and J lost 7; bases outside the gene matches: 6. This CDR3 is built from 15 residues. DNA for the CDR3: TGCGCCAGCAGCTTGGAGCCGGGGAGGGGCGGGGAGCTGTTTTTT. Protein product: CASSLEPGRGGELFF.

CDR3 in amino acids: CASSLIGGEQYF. In DNA form, the CDR3 reads TGTGCCAGCAGTTTGATCGGGGGCGAGCAGTACTTC. The V call is TRBV28, the J call TRBJ2-7; TRBD2 might be the D (6 bases). From germline, CDR1 is MDHEN and CDR2 SYDVKM. V was trimmed by 3 bases and J by 6 bases, leaving 9 bases between them. The CDR3 has 12 residues.

This clone has a handful of counts. V is TRBV25-1 and J is TRBJ1-1, with D possibly TRBD1 on 6 matching bases. Trimming stripped 4 bases from V and 7 bases from J, with 13 bases between. Germline CDR1 and CDR2: MGHDK and SYGVNS. This CDR3 has 13 residues. The CDR3 DNA reads as TGTGCCAGCAGTGCCGAAACAGGGATTGAAGCTTTCTTT. As protein: CASSAETGIEAFF.

The V gene is TRBV4-1, the J gene TRBJ1-2; TRBD1 matches 9 bases. CDR3 length: 18 amino acids. Germline trimming cut 3 bases from V and 5 bases from J; bases unmatched to any gene: 16. Looked up from germline, CDR1 is MGHRA and CDR2 is YSYEKL. CDR3 DNA: TGCGCCAGCAGCCATCCCCGGTCCGGGACAGGGCCTGGATATGGCTACACCTTC. Protein product: CASSHPRSGTGPGYGYTF.

This clone was seen a handful of times. The genes are TRBV7-9 and TRBJ1-3; D is unclear. Germline lookup yields CDR1 SEHNR and CDR2 FQNEAQ (reference sequence). This CDR3 spans 15 amino acids. Trimming took off 4 bases at V and 0 bases at J, with 10 bases between the two ends. CDR3 amino acids: CASSSGESSGNTIYF. CDR3 in DNA: TGTGCCAGCAGCTCCGGAGAGAGCTCTGGAAACACCATATATTTT.

This chain connects TRBV7-8 to TRBJ1-6, with 10 bases fitting TRBD1. V was clipped by 3 bases and J by 8 bases; unmatched bases: 4. The CDR3 runs 15 residues. The germline gives CDR1 SGHVS, CDR2 FQNEAQ. Here the CDR3 DNA reads TGTGCCAGCAGCTTGTCCGGGACAGGGGATTCACCCCTCCACTTT. Translated: CASSLSGTGDSPLHF.

The chain is built from TRBV30 and TRBJ1-5; D perhaps matches TRBD1 (6 bases). The CDR3 runs 15 residues. Trimming removed 0 bases at V and 3 bases at J, with 12 bases between. The germline V gene has CDR1 GTSNPN and CDR2 SVGIG (reference sequence). The CDR3 spells CAWSVPWGLNQPQHF. CDR3 DNA sequence: TGTGCCTGGAGTGTACCCTGGGGGCTCAATCAGCCCCAGCATTTT.